Listed below are T cell receptor beta chains from one sample, sequenced in a study of CD8 T cells in Susac syndrome. TCRdb analysed the immunoSEQ multiplex PCR reads with MiXCR anew, one entry per CDR3 protein. The sample has about 130,000 distinct CDR3 sequences, about 95% seen once. The sequenced sample was CD8+ T cells from PBMCs. These receptors originate from a human donor with Susac syndrome. Both conserved end residues are part of each CDR3. The D gene is left open where the match is weak.

j_call v_call d_call cdr3_aa
TRBJ1-2 TRBV29-1 - CSVPGTDHPLGYTF
TRBJ2-5 TRBV1 - CTSSQDRGGQGALQETQYF
TRBJ2-5 TRBV20-1 TRBD2 CSAVRETSRGLALGETQYF
TRBJ2-3 TRBV29-1 - CSVEDLEGLSTDTQYF
TRBJ2-7 TRBV7-2 - CASSLEYRREQYF
TRBJ2-5 TRBV3-1 - CASSQGIPTQYF
TRBJ1-1 TRBV4-2 TRBD1 CASSPLTGGNTEAFF
TRBJ2-2 TRBV3-1 - CASSQEGARTQTNTGELFF
TRBJ2-7 TRBV20-1 TRBD2 CSARDPASGTYEQYF
TRBJ2-6 TRBV20-1 TRBD2 CSASRLAGESGANVLTF
TRBJ2-2 TRBV20-1 TRBD2 CSAASGENTGELFF